These 32 T cell receptor beta chains were sequenced from one sample in a study of response to subunit inactivated influenza vaccine. TCRdb passed the RT-PCR reads through MiXCR, listing each CDR3 protein once. The sample carries approximately 520,000 distinct CDR3 sequences, 25% recorded once. The specimen comprised CD4+ T cells sorted from PBMCs, sampled more than 4 days after vaccination. Receptors originate from a man aged 45-65 years who received an inactivated influenza vaccine.

This clonotype has ten or more counts. The genes are TRBV6-6 and TRBJ1-1; weak D call: TRBD1 (6 bases). The germline CDR1 and CDR2 sequences are MNHNY and SVGAGI (reference sequence). The length of the CDR3 is 13 residues. V gave up 10 bases and J gave up 8 bases, with 20 bases separating them. In DNA, the CDR3 is TGTGCCACCTCCTTACGGGGGGGGGCGGAAGCTTTCTTT. As protein: CATSLRGGAEAFF.

The rearrangement uses TRBV7-8 and TRBJ2-6; tentative D call: TRBD1 (6 bases). The V gene's germline CDR1 is SGHVS and CDR2 FQNEAQ. The V end lost 5 bases, the J end lost 3 bases, and 11 bases lay between the germline ends. This CDR3 contains 15 residues. The CDR3 DNA reads TGTGCCAGCAGCATGCAGGGGTATGGGGCCAACGTCCTGACTTTC. Amino acid sequence: CASSMQGYGANVLTF.

V usage is TRBV29-1 and J usage is TRBJ2-1, with unresolved D. The germline V gene has CDR1 SQVTM and CDR2 ANQGSEA. V was clipped by 4 bases and J by 5 bases, with 9 bases between them. This CDR3 has 12 amino acids. The CDR3 loop reads CSVGIGNNEQFF. The CDR3 bases are TGCAGCGTTGGAATAGGGAACAATGAGCAGTTCTTC.

This clonotype has a handful of counts. The rearrangement joins TRBV10-3 to TRBJ2-3, with D maybe TRBD2 (6 bases). Trimming cost V 6 bases and J 4 bases, with 11 bases left between them. The CDR3 totals 13 residues. Germline V lookup: CDR1 ENHRY, CDR2 SYGVKD. This chain's CDR3 is CAIRGPGADTQYF. The CDR3 DNA follows: TGTGCCATCAGGGGACCGGGGGCAGATACGCAGTATTTT.

The rearrangement uses TRBV11-2 and TRBJ2-3; 9 nucleotides match TRBD2. Germline V gene data show CDR1 as SGHAT and CDR2 as FQNNGV. Trimming cost V 5 bases and J 0 bases; bases outside gene matches: 12. The CDR3 runs to 18 residues. In DNA form, the CDR3 reads TGTGCCAGCAGCCTCTTCGATAGCGGGGGAACTAGCACAGATACGCAGTATTTT. This gives the protein CASSLFDSGGTSTDTQYF.

This sequence joins TRBV2 and TRBJ2-3; no firm D call. V was trimmed by 4 bases and J by 1 base, leaving 6 bases between them. CDR3 length equals 13 residues. Germline V CDR1 and CDR2: SNHLY, FYNNEI. The CDR3 sequence: CASSAPGTDTQYF. Here the CDR3 DNA reads TGTGCCAGCAGTGCACCTGGCACAGATACGCAGTATTTT.

The CDR3 sequence: CASSASVRGNTEAFF. The CDR3 DNA reads as TGCGCCAGCAGCGCCTCGGTGCGGGGGAACACTGAAGCTTTCTTT. The chain is built from TRBV5-1 and TRBJ1-1; D not resolved. This CDR3 is 15 amino acids long. The V end lost 4 bases, the J end lost 1 base, and 14 bases lay between the germline ends. Germline assignment: CDR1 SGHRS and CDR2 YFSETQ. Full variable domain (remainder filled in from reference TRBV5-1 and TRBJ1-1): KAGVTQTPRYLIKTRGQQVTLSCSPISGHRSVSWYQQTPGQGLQFLFEYFSETQRNKGNFPGRFSGRQFSNSRSEMNVSTLELGDSALYLCASSASVRGNTEAFFGQGTRLTVV.

The genes are TRBV7-2 and TRBJ2-7; 8 nucleotides match TRBD2. Germline CDR1 SGHTA, CDR2 FQGNSA. With 2 bases clipped from V and 2 bases from J, the junction kept 5 bases outside the gene matches. CDR3 length: 15 amino acids. The CDR3 DNA reads as TGTGCCAGCAGCTTAAGCGGGAGTGTCGCCTACGAGCAGTACTTC. It yields the protein CASSLSGSVAYEQYF.

This clonotype was counted between two and nine times. This chain uses TRBV12-3 or TRBV12-4 with TRBJ2-1; 8 bases are a match to TRBD1. V lost 5 bases and J lost 5; bases outside the gene matches: 5. This CDR3 comprises 14 residues. For the CDR3, the DNA is TGTGCCAGCAGTACACGGACAGGGAACAATGAGCAGTTCTTC. This codes for CASSTRTGNNEQFF.

This clonotype was seen more than once but under ten times. The rearrangement links TRBV6-1 to TRBJ2-1; D perhaps matches TRBD2 (6 bases). Trimming took off 8 bases at V and 6 bases at J, with 23 bases between the two ends. In germline, CDR1 is MNHNS, CDR2 SASEGT. The CDR3 has 16 amino acids. CDR3 amino acids: CASRRVRPTRFNEQFF. The CDR3 DNA reads TGTGCCAGCCGTCGTGTCCGTCCGACTAGATTCAATGAGCAGTTCTTC.

This rearrangement joins TRBV28 to TRBJ1-1, with D unclear. Trimming took off 3 bases at V and 0 bases at J, with 8 bases between the two ends. Germline assignment: CDR1 MDHEN and CDR2 SYDVKM. The CDR3 runs to 14 residues. The CDR3 DNA is TGTGCCAGCAGTTTTTGGGTTATGAACACTGAAGCTTTCTTT. As protein: CASSFWVMNTEAFF.

This clonotype has a single count. The rearrangement uses TRBV29-1 and TRBJ2-5; maybe TRBD1 (5 bases). Germline V gene lookup returns CDR1 SQVTM and CDR2 ANQGSEA. The CDR3 contains 12 residues. The V gene lost 5 bases and the J gene lost 4 bases, with 11 bases spanning the gap. This CDR3 is CSVRPGPETQYF. CDR3 bases: TGCAGCGTTAGGCCAGGGCCAGAGACCCAGTACTTC.

V and J are TRBV7-9 and TRBJ2-2; weak D call: TRBD1 (6 bases). Trimming removed 5 bases from V and 2 bases from J, with 12 bases in between. Germline loops: CDR1 SEHNR, CDR2 FQNEAQ (reference sequence). This CDR3 has 15 residues. The CDR3: CASSLDSGNTGELFF. The CDR3 DNA sequence: TGTGCCAGCAGCCTGGACAGTGGTAACACCGGGGAGCTGTTTTTT. Drawing the rest from reference TRBV7-9 and TRBJ2-2, the complete variable domain is DTGVSQNPRHKITKRGQNVTFRCDPISEHNRLYWYRQTLGQGPEFLTYFQNEAQLEKSRLLSDRFSAERPKGSFSTLEIQRTEQGDSAMYLCASSLDSGNTGELFFGEGSRLTVL.

This clonotype was detected a few times. The chain couples TRBV15 to TRBJ2-7; 7 nucleotides line up with TRBD1. Germline V gene sequence: CDR1 LNHNV, CDR2 YYDKDF (reference sequence). Unmatched junction bases numbered 5, after V lost 5 bases and J lost 4 bases. This CDR3 comprises 13 residues. The CDR3 DNA sequence: TGTGCCACCAGCCCGCAGACAGGGTACGAGCAGTACTTC. Its protein is CATSPQTGYEQYF.

The chain has TRBV5-1 and TRBJ2-7; 13 bases are a match to TRBD2. CDR1 and CDR2 (germline): SGHRS, YFSETQ. There are 15 residues in the CDR3. V shed 3 bases and J 3 bases; nucleotides not matched to a gene: 3. CDR3 sequence (DNA): TGCGCCAGCAGCTCTGGACTAGCGGGAGACTACGAGCAGTACTTC. Its translation is CASSSGLAGDYEQYF. Variable domain in full (rest from reference TRBV5-1 and TRBJ2-7): KAGVTQTPRYLIKTRGQQVTLSCSPISGHRSVSWYQQTPGQGLQFLFEYFSETQRNKGNFPGRFSGRQFSNSRSEMNVSTLELGDSALYLCASSSGLAGDYEQYFGPGTRLTVT.

The V and J genes are TRBV11-2 and TRBJ2-7, with 10 nucleotides matching TRBD1. The CDR3 totals 15 residues. The V and J ends lost 3 bases and 1 base, in that order; junction bases with no gene match: 3. Germline CDR1 is SGHAT and CDR2 is FQNNGV. CDR3 nucleotides: TGTGCCAGCAGCTTTGGACAGGGGGGTTCCTACGAGCAGTACTTC. Its translation: CASSFGQGGSYEQYF.

At least ten counts were recorded for this clonotype. V and J are TRBV28 and TRBJ2-2, with no clear D. This CDR3 comprises 12 residues. V shed 4 bases and J shed 5 bases, with 5 bases lying between them. The germline gives CDR1 MDHEN, CDR2 SYDVKM. The CDR3 here is CASSSVTGELFF. The CDR3 nucleotides read TGTGCCAGCAGTTCAGTTACCGGGGAGCTGTTTTTT. Supplemented by reference TRBV28 and TRBJ2-2, the full variable domain reads DVKVTQSSRYLVKRTGEKVFLECVQDMDHENMFWYRQDPGLGLRLIYFSYDVKMKEKGDIPEGYSVSREKKERFSLILESASTNQTSMYLCASSSVTGELFFGEGSRLTVL.

This clonotype was detected a few times. V is TRBV4-1 and J is TRBJ2-1, with TRBD1 as a possible D gene (5 bases). The V end lost 11 bases, the J end lost 0 bases, and 26 bases lay between the germline ends. CDR3 size: 18 residues. Germline V gene data show CDR1 as MGHRA and CDR2 as YSYEKL. CDR3 DNA: TGCGCCGCCAGCAGGGTATCCCTTCGTCTGAGCTCCTACAATGAGCAGTTCTTC. This codes for CAASRVSLRLSSYNEQFF.

The V and J genes are TRBV27 and TRBJ2-6, with 7 bases aligning to TRBD1. Germline-derived CDR1 and CDR2 are MNHEY and SMNVEV (reference sequence). The CDR3 sequence is 15 residues long. V shed 2 bases and J 4 bases; nucleotides not matched to a gene: 2. CDR3 amino acids: CASSLRGPGANVLTF. The DNA for the CDR3 is TGTGCCAGCAGTTTAAGGGGGCCCGGGGCCAACGTCCTGACTTTC. The whole variable domain, filled in from reference TRBV27 and TRBJ2-6, reads EAQVTQNPRYLITVTGKKLTVTCSQNMNHEYMSWYRQDPGLGLRQIYYSMNVEVTDKGDVPEGYKVSRKEKRNFPLILESPSPNQTSLYFCASSLRGPGANVLTFGAGSRLTVL.

This chain joins TRBV20-1 and TRBJ2-1; D perhaps matches TRBD1 (6 bases). Germline CDR1 and CDR2: DFQATT and SNEGSKA (reference sequence). V dropped 1 base and J dropped 7 bases, with 11 bases sitting between them. This CDR3 has 13 amino acids. The CDR3 DNA reads TGCAGTGCTAGAGCCCCCACAGGGAATGAGCAGTTCTTC. This encodes CSARAPTGNEQFF.

This clonotype was seen a few times. The J gene is TRBJ2-1, the V gene TRBV6-2 or TRBV6-3; 8 bases fit TRBD2. Germline CDR1 is MNHEY and CDR2 is SVGEGT. Unmatched junction bases numbered 10, after V lost 5 bases and J lost 4 bases. This CDR3 is built from 16 residues. CDR3 amino acids: CASSDTGTRRYNEQFF. For the CDR3, the DNA is TGTGCCAGCAGTGATACCGGGACTAGGAGATACAATGAGCAGTTCTTC.

The rearrangement uses TRBV20-1 and TRBJ2-2; a weak D match, TRBD1 (6 bases). V was clipped by 2 bases and J by 5 bases, with 12 bases between them. The germline CDR1 and CDR2 sequences are DFQATT and SNEGSKA (reference sequence). This CDR3 region has 14 residues. The CDR3 DNA reads TGCAGTGCTAGACCTAACAGGGTTACCGGGGAGCTGTTTTTT. This translates into CSARPNRVTGELFF.

This chain connects TRBV12-3 or TRBV12-4 to TRBJ1-1; TRBD1 aligns across 10 bases. The trim removed 3 bases at V and 7 bases at J, leaving 5 bases unmatched. This CDR3 is built from 14 residues. CDR3 protein: CASSFNGQGVEAFF. The CDR3 bases are TGTGCCAGCAGTTTCAACGGACAGGGGGTTGAAGCTTTCTTT.

In its sample, this clonotype was seen many times. Compared with germline, one end of the junction differs, possibly owing to a read error. J is TRBJ2-2 and V is TRBV4-1, with TRBD1 as a possible D gene (7 bases). Germline V lookup: CDR1 MGHRA, CDR2 YSYEKL. The CDR3 extends over 15 amino acids. CDR3 nucleotide sequence: TGTGCCAGCAGTCGCGGGACAGCGAACACCGGGGAGCTGTTTTTT. As protein: CASSRGTANTGELFF.

The table lists this clonotype with a few counts. The chain carries TRBV20-1 and TRBJ2-7; maybe TRBD1 (6 bases). V was cut by 3 bases and J by 4 bases, with 10 bases left in between. This CDR3 comprises 12 residues. Germline CDR1 and CDR2: DFQATT and SNEGSKA (reference sequence). The CDR3 DNA reads as TGCAGTGCTAGCCTGGACAGTTACGAGCAGTACTTC. Its translation: CSASLDSYEQYF.

There are a few counts of this clonotype. The CDR3 region is CATSRDRVPNTEAFF. The DNA for the CDR3 is TGTGCCACCAGCAGAGACCGGGTGCCGAACACTGAAGCTTTCTTT. The V gene is TRBV15, the J gene TRBJ1-1; D gene uncertain. Trimming removed 0 bases from V and 1 base from J, with 9 bases in between. CDR1 is LNHNV, CDR2 YYDKDF, per germline (reference sequence). CDR3 length equals 15 residues.

The genes are TRBV4-2 and TRBJ2-2; the D is unclear. The CDR3 loop spans 16 amino acids. The germline gives CDR1 LGHNA, CDR2 YNFKEQ. V was pared by 4 bases and J by 1 base, with 13 bases between. This CDR3 is CASSPQFSRNTGELFF. In DNA form, the CDR3 reads TGTGCCAGCAGCCCCCAATTCAGTAGGAACACCGGGGAGCTGTTTTTT.

The chain couples TRBV25-1 to TRBJ2-1; TRBD2 might be the D (6 bases). CDR3 length equals 14 residues. Trimming removed 5 bases from V and 1 base from J, with 9 bases in between. Germline V lookup: CDR1 MGHDK, CDR2 SYGVNS. CDR3 sequence: CASSLEGSYNEQFF. Here the CDR3 DNA reads TGTGCCAGCAGTCTGGAGGGATCCTACAATGAGCAGTTCTTC.

This clonotype came up a few times. The rearrangement links TRBV11-2 to TRBJ2-2; 9 bases line up with TRBD2. The J segment lost 0 bases and the V segment lost 5 bases, leaving 7 bases of the junction unmatched. This CDR3 spans 17 amino acids. Germline lookup yields CDR1 SGHAT and CDR2 FQNNGV. The CDR3 reads CASSRDRLAANTGELFF. In nucleotides, the CDR3 is TGTGCCAGCAGCCGAGATCGACTAGCGGCGAACACCGGGGAGCTGTTTTTT.

This clonotype was counted a few times. The chain carries TRBV10-3 and TRBJ2-2; 9 nucleotides agree with TRBD2. The V gene's germline CDR1 is ENHRY and CDR2 SYGVKD. This CDR3 has 16 residues. After removal of 0 bases from V and 6 bases from J, the junction contained 5 bases not matched to a gene. The CDR3 loop reads CAISESSGSVPGELFF. DNA of the CDR3: TGTGCCATCAGTGAGTCTAGCGGGAGCGTCCCCGGGGAGCTGTTTTTT.

This clonotype appeared a few times. V and J are TRBV20-1 and TRBJ2-3, with D perhaps given as TRBD1 or TRBD2 (5 bases each). Germline V gene data show CDR1 as DFQATT and CDR2 as SNEGSKA (reference sequence). V gave up 6 bases and J gave up 5 bases, with 12 bases separating them. This CDR3 spans 12 amino acids. This CDR3 is CSAAHGGDTQYF. The CDR3 nucleotides read TGCAGTGCCGCCCATGGGGGAGATACGCAGTATTTT.

J is TRBJ2-1 and V is TRBV4-1; possibly TRBD1 or TRBD2 for D (5 bases each). Germline assignment: CDR1 MGHRA and CDR2 YSYEKL. The CDR3 covers 15 residues. The V end was cut by 1 base, the J end by 4 bases, with 11 bases between. The CDR3 bases are TGCGCCAGCAGCCAAGGGGCGTGGGGGTACAATGAGCAGTTCTTC. It yields the protein CASSQGAWGYNEQFF.